These 6 T cell receptor beta chains share one sample of origin, sequenced in a study of metastatic and nonmetastatic thyroid tumors. Patients had received no treatment of any kind before thyroid surgery. TCRdb reprocessed the PCR reads using MiXCR. Of tens of thousands of clones listed, approximately 4.1% were seen once; the top ten hold around 22%. The sample comprised blood. These receptors were collected from a female donor with papillary thyroid cancer or a benign thyroid nodule (not recorded which). Some clones in this sample may be carry-over from other donors' samples.

This clone was seen repeatedly, ten times or more. V usage is TRBV5-6 and J usage is TRBJ1-2, with D possibly being TRBD1 (6 bases). Trimming took off 1 base at V and 8 bases at J, with 12 bases between the two ends. The CDR3 has 13 amino acids. Germline-derived CDR1 and CDR2 are SGHDT and YYEEEE. The DNA of the CDR3 is TGTGCCAGCAGCTTGTACAGGGCAGGAGGCTACACCTTC. Translating it yields CASSLYRAGGYTF.

This clone turned up a few times. The junction departs from the called germline gene at one end, perhaps through a read error. This chain joins TRBV20-1 and TRBJ1-1; D remains ambiguous. CDR1 DFQATT and CDR2 SNEGSKA come from the germline V gene (reference sequence). The CDR3 has 13 amino acids. CDR3: CSARDSGDTESFF. CDR3 nucleotide sequence: TGCAGTGCTAGAGATTCAGGTGACACTGAATCTTTCTTT.

As to this clone: This could be a read error, since a much larger clone is one nucleotide away. This sequence joins TRBV3-1 and TRBJ2-7, with D perhaps TRBD1 (6 bases). The CDR3 sequence is 15 residues long. Germline CDR1 and CDR2: LGHDT and YNNKEL (reference sequence). CDR3 sequence: CAGSPLDGWTDEQYF. CDR3 in DNA: TGTGCCGGCAGCCCACTAGACGGATGGACAGACGAGCAGTACTTC.

This clone was observed many times. The chain joins TRBV6-4 to TRBJ2-3, with 8 positions matching TRBD2. CDR3 length equals 15 residues. Trimming removed 8 bases from V and 5 bases from J; junction bases left unmatched: 12. CDR1 is MRHNA and CDR2 is SNTAGT in the germline V gene. The CDR3 protein is CASASAAGEEDTQYF. In DNA, the CDR3 is TGTGCCAGCGCCTCAGCAGCGGGAGAGGAAGATACGCAGTATTTT.

This clone was recorded a few times. This sequence joins TRBV7-8 and TRBJ2-7; possible D gene TRBD1, 5 bases. The CDR3 is 14 residues long. The ends were cut back, 1 base at V and 8 bases at J, with 15 bases in the middle. Germline V gene sequence: CDR1 SGHVS, CDR2 FQNEAQ. The CDR3 DNA follows: TGTGCCAGCAGCTTAGGAACAGGATACTATAAGCAGTACTTC. Amino acids: CASSLGTGYYKQYF.

This sequence joins TRBV5-1 and TRBJ1-6; D not resolved. Trimming shortened V by 0 bases and J by 5 bases, and 9 bases separated the two germline ends. CDR3 length: 15 residues. CDR1 is SGHRS and CDR2 is YFSETQ in the germline V gene. The CDR3 DNA reads TGCGCCAGCAGCTTGGCAGAGCCGAATAATTCACCCCTCCACTTT. Its translation is CASSLAEPNNSPLHF.